This TCR beta chain appears in the sequencing data of a study of blood T cell repertoires in COVID-19. This clone was detected only a few times. TCRdb keeps only in-frame clones here, not all; method: immunoSEQ multiplex PCR. The table shows 300,000 to 450,000 clones, with about 89% occurring only once. Germline V lookup: CDR1 MNHEY, CDR2 SMNVEV (reference sequence). CDR3 size: 16 residues. V was pared by 6 bases and J by 1 base, with 16 bases between. The sequenced sample consisted of peripheral blood. The sequence was collected from a woman aged 25 to 39 with COVID-19, enrolled during active disease. The chain employs TRBV27 and TRBJ1-5; D gene uncertain. CDR3 coding DNA: TGTGCCAGCAGCCCTTCCCCCGGGTCCAGCAATCAGCCCCAGCATTTT. Translation: CASSPSPGSSNQPQHF.